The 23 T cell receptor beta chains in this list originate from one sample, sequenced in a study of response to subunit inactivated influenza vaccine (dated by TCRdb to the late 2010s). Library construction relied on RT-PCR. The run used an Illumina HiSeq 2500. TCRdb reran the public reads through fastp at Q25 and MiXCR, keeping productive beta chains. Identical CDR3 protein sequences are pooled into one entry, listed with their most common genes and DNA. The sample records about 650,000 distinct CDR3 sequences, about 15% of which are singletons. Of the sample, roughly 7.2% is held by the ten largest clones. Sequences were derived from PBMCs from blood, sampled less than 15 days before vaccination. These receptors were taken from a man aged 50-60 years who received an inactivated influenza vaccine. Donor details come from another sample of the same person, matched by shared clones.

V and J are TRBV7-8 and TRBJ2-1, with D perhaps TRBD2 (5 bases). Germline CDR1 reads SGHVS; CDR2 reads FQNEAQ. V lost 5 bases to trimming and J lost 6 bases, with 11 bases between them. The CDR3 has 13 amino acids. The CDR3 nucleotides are TGTGCCAGCAGCAGAACCCTAGCCAATGAGCAGTTCTTC. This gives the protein CASSRTLANEQFF.

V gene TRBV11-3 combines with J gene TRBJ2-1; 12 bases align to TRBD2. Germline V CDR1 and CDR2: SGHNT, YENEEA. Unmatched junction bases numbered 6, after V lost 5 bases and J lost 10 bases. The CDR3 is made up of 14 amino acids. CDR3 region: CASSAPGLAGEQFF. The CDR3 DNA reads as TGTGCCAGCAGCGCCCCGGGACTAGCGGGCGAGCAGTTCTTC.

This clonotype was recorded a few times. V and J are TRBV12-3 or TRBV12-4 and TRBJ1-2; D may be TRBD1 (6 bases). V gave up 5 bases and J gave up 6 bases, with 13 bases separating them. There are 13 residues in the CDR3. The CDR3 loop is CASSPGAVDGYTF. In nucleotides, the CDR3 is TGTGCCAGCAGTCCGGGGGCCGTTGATGGCTACACCTTC.

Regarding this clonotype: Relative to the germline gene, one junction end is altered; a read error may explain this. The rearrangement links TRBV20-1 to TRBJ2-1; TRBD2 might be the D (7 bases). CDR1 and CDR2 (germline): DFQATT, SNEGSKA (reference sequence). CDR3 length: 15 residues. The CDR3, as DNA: TGCAGTGCCACCCTTGTGAGGGGGGGGAACAAGGAGCAGTTCTTC. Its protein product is CSATLVRGGNKEQFF.

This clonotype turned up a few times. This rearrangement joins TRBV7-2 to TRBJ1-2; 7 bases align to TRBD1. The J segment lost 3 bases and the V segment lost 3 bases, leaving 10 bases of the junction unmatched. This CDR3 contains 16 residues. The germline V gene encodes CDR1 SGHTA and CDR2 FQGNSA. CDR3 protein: CASSFGAGGVHYGYTF. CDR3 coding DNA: TGTGCCAGCAGCTTCGGTGCAGGGGGAGTTCACTATGGCTACACCTTC.

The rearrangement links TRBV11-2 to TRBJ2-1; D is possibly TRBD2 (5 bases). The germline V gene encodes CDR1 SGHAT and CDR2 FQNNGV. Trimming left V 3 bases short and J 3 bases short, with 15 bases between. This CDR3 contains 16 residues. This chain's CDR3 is CASSFSPTSFYNEQFF. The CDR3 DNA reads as TGTGCCAGCAGCTTCTCCCCTACTAGTTTCTACAATGAGCAGTTCTTC.

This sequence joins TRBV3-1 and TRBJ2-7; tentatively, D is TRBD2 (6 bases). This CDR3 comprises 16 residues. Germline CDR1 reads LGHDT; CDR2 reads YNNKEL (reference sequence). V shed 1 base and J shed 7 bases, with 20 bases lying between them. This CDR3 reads CASSQGSRGKIGEQYF. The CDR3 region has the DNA TGTGCCAGCAGCCAAGGGTCCCGGGGGAAGATTGGGGAGCAGTACTTC.

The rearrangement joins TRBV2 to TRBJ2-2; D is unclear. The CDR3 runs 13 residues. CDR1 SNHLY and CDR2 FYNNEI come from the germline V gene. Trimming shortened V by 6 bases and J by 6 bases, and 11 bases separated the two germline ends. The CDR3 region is CASRGPFSGELFF. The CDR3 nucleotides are TGTGCCAGCAGAGGGCCATTTTCCGGGGAGCTGTTTTTT.

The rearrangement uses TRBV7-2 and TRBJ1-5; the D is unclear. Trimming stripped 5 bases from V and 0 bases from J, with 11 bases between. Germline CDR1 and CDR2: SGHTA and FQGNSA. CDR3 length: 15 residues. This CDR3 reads CASSPWGYSNQPQHF. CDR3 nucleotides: TGTGCCAGCAGCCCATGGGGATATAGCAATCAGCCCCAGCATTTT.

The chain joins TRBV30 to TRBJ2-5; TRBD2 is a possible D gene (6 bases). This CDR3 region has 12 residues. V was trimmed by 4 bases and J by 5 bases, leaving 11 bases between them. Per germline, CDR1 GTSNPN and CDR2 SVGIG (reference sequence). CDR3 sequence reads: CAWTTRRETQYF. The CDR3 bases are TGTGCCTGGACGACTAGAAGGGAGACCCAGTACTTC. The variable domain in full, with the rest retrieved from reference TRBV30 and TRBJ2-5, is SQTIHQWPATLVQPVGSPLSLECTVEGTSNPNLYWYRQAAGRGLQLLFYSVGIGQISSEVPQNLSASRPQDRQFILSSKKLLLSDSGFYLCAWTTRRETQYFGPGTRLLVL.

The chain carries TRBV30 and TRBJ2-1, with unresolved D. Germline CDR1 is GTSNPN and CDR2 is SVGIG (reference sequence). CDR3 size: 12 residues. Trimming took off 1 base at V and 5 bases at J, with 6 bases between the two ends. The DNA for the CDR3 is TGTGCCTGGAGTGCCGGGCACAATGAGCAGTTCTTC. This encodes CAWSAGHNEQFF. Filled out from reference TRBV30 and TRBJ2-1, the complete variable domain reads SQTIHQWPATLVQPVGSPLSLECTVEGTSNPNLYWYRQAAGRGLQLLFYSVGIGQISSEVPQNLSASRPQDRQFILSSKKLLLSDSGFYLCAWSAGHNEQFFGPGTRLTVL.

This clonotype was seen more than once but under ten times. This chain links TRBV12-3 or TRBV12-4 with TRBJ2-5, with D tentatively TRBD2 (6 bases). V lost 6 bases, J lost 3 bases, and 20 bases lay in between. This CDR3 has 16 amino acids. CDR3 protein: CASSPGVRPEKETQYF. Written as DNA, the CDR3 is TGTGCCAGCAGCCCGGGGGTACGGCCGGAGAAAGAGACCCAGTACTTC.

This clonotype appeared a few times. DNA of the CDR3: TGTGCCGCCAGTGGACTAGCGGGAGGGCCGAGGTCCTACGAGCAGTACTTC. Translated, it gives CAASGLAGGPRSYEQYF. V gene TRBV30 combines with J gene TRBJ2-7, with 15 bases matching TRBD2. The ends lost 8 bases at V and 1 base at J; junction bases unmatched: 12. The germline V gene has CDR1 GTSNPN and CDR2 SVGIG (reference sequence). The CDR3 covers 17 residues. The variable domain in full, completed from reference TRBV30 and TRBJ2-7, reads SQTIHQWPATLVQPVGSPLSLECTVEGTSNPNLYWYRQAAGRGLQLLFYSVGIGQISSEVPQNLSASRPQDRQFILSSKKLLLSDSGFYLCAASGLAGGPRSYEQYFGPGTRLTVT.

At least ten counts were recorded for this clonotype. The CDR3 nucleotides are TGTGCCAGCAGCCAAGTCGAAAGGCCAGTATACAATCAGCCCCAGCATTTT. It yields the protein CASSQVERPVYNQPQHF. The J gene is TRBJ1-5, the V gene TRBV3-1; D ambiguous. Germline loops: CDR1 LGHDT, CDR2 YNNKEL (reference sequence). The CDR3 has 17 residues. V was cut by 1 base and J by 3 bases, with 16 bases left in between.

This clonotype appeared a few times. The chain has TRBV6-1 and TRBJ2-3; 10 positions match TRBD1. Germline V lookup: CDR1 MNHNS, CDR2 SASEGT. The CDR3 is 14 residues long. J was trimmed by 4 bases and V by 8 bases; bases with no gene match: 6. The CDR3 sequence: CASQGQGRSDTQYF. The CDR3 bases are TGTGCCAGCCAGGGACAGGGGCGTTCAGATACGCAGTATTTT.

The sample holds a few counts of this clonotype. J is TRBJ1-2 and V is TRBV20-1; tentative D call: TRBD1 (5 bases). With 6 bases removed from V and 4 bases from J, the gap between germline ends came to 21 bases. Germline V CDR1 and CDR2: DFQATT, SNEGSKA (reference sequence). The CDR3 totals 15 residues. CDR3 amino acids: CSAPGGVGTIYGYTF. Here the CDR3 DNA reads TGCAGTGCCCCCGGCGGGGTAGGGACCATCTATGGCTACACCTTC.

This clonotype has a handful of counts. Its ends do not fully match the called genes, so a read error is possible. CDR3 sequence: CSARGPGDSYNEQFF. The DNA for the CDR3 is TGCAGTGCCAGAGGGCCGGGGGACTCCTACAATGAGCAGTTCTTC. The V and J genes are TRBV20-1 and TRBJ2-1, with D perhaps matching TRBD2 (6 bases). Germline assignment: CDR1 DFQATT and CDR2 SNEGSKA (reference sequence). The CDR3 is 15 residues long.

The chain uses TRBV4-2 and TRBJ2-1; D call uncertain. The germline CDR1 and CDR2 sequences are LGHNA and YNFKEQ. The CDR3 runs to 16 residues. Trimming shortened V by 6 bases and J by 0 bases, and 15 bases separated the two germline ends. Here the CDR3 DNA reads TGTGCCAGCAGTCCTCAGGCGACGAGCTCCTACAATGAGCAGTTCTTC. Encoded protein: CASSPQATSSYNEQFF.

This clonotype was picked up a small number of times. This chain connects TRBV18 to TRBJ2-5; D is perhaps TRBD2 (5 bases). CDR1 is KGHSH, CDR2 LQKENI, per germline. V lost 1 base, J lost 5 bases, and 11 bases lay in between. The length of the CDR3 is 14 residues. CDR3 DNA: TGTGCCAGCTCACCACGGGGAGAGAGGGAGACCCAGTACTTC. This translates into CASSPRGERETQYF.

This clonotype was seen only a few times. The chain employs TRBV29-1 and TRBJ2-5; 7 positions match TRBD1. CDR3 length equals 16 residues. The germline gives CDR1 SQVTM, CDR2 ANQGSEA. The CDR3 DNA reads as TGCAGTGCGTTGACCTTCACCCGGGACAGTCAAGAGACCCAGTACTTC. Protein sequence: CSALTFTRDSQETQYF.

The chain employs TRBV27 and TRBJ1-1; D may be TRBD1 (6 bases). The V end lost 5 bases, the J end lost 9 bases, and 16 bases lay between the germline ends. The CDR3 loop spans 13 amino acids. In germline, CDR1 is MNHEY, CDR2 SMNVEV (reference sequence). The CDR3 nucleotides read TGTGCCAGCAGTGGCTGGACAGTGACTCAAGCTTTCTTT. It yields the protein CASSGWTVTQAFF.

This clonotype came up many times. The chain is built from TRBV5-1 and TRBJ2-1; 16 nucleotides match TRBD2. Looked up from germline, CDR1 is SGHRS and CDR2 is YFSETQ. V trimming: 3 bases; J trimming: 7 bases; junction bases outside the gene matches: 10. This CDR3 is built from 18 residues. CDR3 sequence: CASSSGTSGRGFMNEQFF. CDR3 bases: TGCGCCAGCAGCTCCGGGACTAGCGGGAGGGGGTTTATGAATGAGCAGTTCTTC.

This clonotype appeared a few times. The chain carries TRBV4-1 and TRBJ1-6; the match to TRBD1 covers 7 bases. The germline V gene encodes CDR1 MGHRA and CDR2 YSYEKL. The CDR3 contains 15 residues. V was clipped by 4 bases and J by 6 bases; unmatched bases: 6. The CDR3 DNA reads TGCGCCAGCAGCCCCGCGGGACAGACTAATTCACCCCTCCACTTT. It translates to CASSPAGQTNSPLHF.